The 27 T cell receptor beta chains below were found in one sample sequenced in a study of post-analysis software for immune sequencing data. Study-level points and caveats: About 5 TRBV segments were more frequent in patients than controls; TRBV5-6, TRBV5-1 and TRBV20-1 belonged to this group.

Unique molecular identifiers tagged the TCR beta cDNA libraries. Each CDR3 protein gets one entry after TCRdb re-called the PCR reads with MiXCR. Found here are fewer than 850,000 distinct CDR3 sequences, 25% to 30% of them singletons; the top ten hold 0.56%. These receptors' targets are unknown. Sequenced material: blood. These receptors were obtained from a girl aged 5-17 years with multiple sclerosis.

The table lists this clonotype with many counts. The chain combines TRBV7-9 with TRBJ2-6; no clear D. The CDR3 length is 13 residues. Germline values: CDR1 SEHNR, CDR2 FQNEAQ (reference sequence). The V gene lost 11 bases and the J gene lost 4 bases, with 12 bases spanning the gap. CDR3: CAATPAGANVLTF. Here the CDR3 DNA reads TGTGCCGCCACCCCGGCGGGGGCCAACGTCCTGACTTTC.

As for this clonotype: This may come from a read error, since a much larger clone is one base off. The J gene is TRBJ2-1, the V gene TRBV6-4, with D maybe TRBD2 (7 bases). From germline, CDR1 is MRHNA and CDR2 SNTAGT. Trimming cost V 5 bases and J 2 bases, with 16 bases left between them. The CDR3 is 16 residues long. CDR3 protein: CASSLTGGPPYNEQFF. In nucleotides, the CDR3 is TGTGCCAGCAGTCTTACGGGGGGCCCTCCCTACAATGAGCAGTTCTTC.

This clonotype was picked up a small number of times. The chain employs TRBV4-3 and TRBJ2-5; TRBD1 matches 7 bases. Germline-derived CDR1 and CDR2 are LGHNA and YSLEER. The ends lost 0 bases at V and 11 bases at J; junction bases unmatched: 12. This CDR3 comprises 15 residues. The DNA for the CDR3 is TGCGCCAGCAGCCAAGACCGACAGGGTCCGGTTCGGCAGTACTTC. Translating it yields CASSQDRQGPVRQYF.

The genes are TRBV6-5 and TRBJ1-5, with 9 bases matching TRBD1. The CDR3 runs 15 residues. The germline V gene encodes CDR1 MNHEY and CDR2 SVGAGI. Trimming at V came to 4 bases and at J to 4 bases, leaving 5 bases not matched to a gene. The CDR3 sequence is CASSFNRGQNQPQHF. Written as DNA, the CDR3 is TGTGCCAGCAGTTTCAACAGGGGGCAAAATCAGCCCCAGCATTTT.

This chain links TRBV20-1 with TRBJ1-1, with unresolved D. Trimming removed 3 bases from V and 6 bases from J, with 2 bases in between. Per the germline V gene, CDR1 is DFQATT and CDR2 is SNEGSKA (reference sequence). This CDR3 has 9 amino acids. This CDR3 is CSARPEAFF. The CDR3 nucleotides read TGCAGTGCTAGGCCTGAAGCTTTCTTT.

The chain links TRBV2 to TRBJ1-1; D gene ambiguous. CDR1 and CDR2 from the germline V gene are SNHLY and FYNNEI. CDR3 length equals 14 residues. V was pared by 3 bases and J by 7 bases, with 15 bases between. The CDR3 bases are TGTGCCAGCAGTGATCAGTATTTCGTCTTTGAAGCTTTCTTT. Translated, it gives CASSDQYFVFEAFF.

V gene TRBV4-1 combines with J gene TRBJ2-5; 7 nucleotides agree with TRBD2. Germline V gene data show CDR1 as MGHRA and CDR2 as YSYEKL. The CDR3 has 15 amino acids. Trimming at V came to 0 bases and at J to 3 bases, leaving 4 bases not matched to a gene. This CDR3 reads CASSQEILAEETQYF. The CDR3 nucleotides read TGCGCCAGCAGCCAAGAAATCCTAGCGGAAGAGACCCAGTACTTC.

The chain uses TRBV20-1 and TRBJ2-6; D not certain. V lost 5 bases and J lost 5, with 10 bases in between. The CDR3 sequence is 13 residues long. Germline V gene sequence: CDR1 DFQATT, CDR2 SNEGSKA (reference sequence). The CDR3 DNA reads as TGCAGTGCTTCTCGCCGGAGGGCCAACGTCCTGACTTTC. Its protein is CSASRRRANVLTF.

This clonotype has a handful of counts. The chain uses TRBV7-8 and TRBJ2-1; either TRBD1 or TRBD2 may supply D (6 bases each). V lost 5 bases and J 6 bases, leaving 17 bases between the germline ends. Germline V gives CDR1 SGHVS, CDR2 FQNEAQ. This CDR3 comprises 15 residues. CDR3 in amino acids: CASSQAGQTGNEQFF. The DNA for the CDR3 is TGTGCCAGCAGCCAAGCGGGCCAGACAGGCAATGAGCAGTTCTTC.

There are a few counts of this clonotype. The rearrangement joins TRBV27 to TRBJ1-1; 9 bases line up with TRBD1. J lost 5 bases, V lost 6 bases, and 10 bases had no gene match. Germline CDR1 is MNHEY and CDR2 is SMNVEV (reference sequence). This CDR3 has 15 residues. This CDR3 reads CASRRAGQGRTEAFF. The CDR3 DNA is TGTGCCAGCAGGCGGGCGGGACAGGGACGTACTGAAGCTTTCTTT.

The chain joins TRBV28 to TRBJ2-3; D might be TRBD1 (6 bases). CDR1 MDHEN and CDR2 SYDVKM come from the germline V gene. There are 12 residues in the CDR3. The germline V and J ends were trimmed by 7 bases and 9 bases, with 14 bases remaining between them. CDR3 coding DNA: TGTGCCAGCACCCATGGGACAAGGACGCAGTATTTT. Translating it yields CASTHGTRTQYF.

This chain links TRBV7-2 with TRBJ1-4; no definite D call. The germline gives CDR1 SGHTA, CDR2 FQGNSA. The CDR3 sequence is 15 residues long. V lost 0 bases to trimming and J lost 3 bases, with 8 bases between them. The CDR3 is CASSLAPTANEKLFF. As DNA, the CDR3 is TGTGCCAGCAGCTTAGCGCCCACTGCTAATGAAAAACTGTTTTTT.

This clonotype showed up many times. This chain connects TRBV7-9 to TRBJ2-1; no reliable D call. CDR1 SEHNR and CDR2 FQNEAQ come from the germline V gene (reference sequence). The CDR3 is 12 amino acids. With 5 bases removed from V and 8 bases from J, the gap between germline ends came to 10 bases. As DNA, the CDR3 is TGTGCCAGCAGCCACGGACGCGATGAGCAGTTCTTC. Translating gives CASSHGRDEQFF.

This clonotype was observed a few times. The gene calls are TRBV2 and TRBJ2-6; tentative D call: TRBD1 (5 bases). Germline lookup yields CDR1 SNHLY and CDR2 FYNNEI. V was clipped by 5 bases and J by 4 bases, with 21 bases between them. This CDR3 contains 18 residues. As DNA, the CDR3 is TGTGCCAGCAGTCCCCCAAGGGGCAGGACAAGCGGGGCCAACGTCCTGACTTTC. Translation gives CASSPPRGRTSGANVLTF.

As for this clonotype: The final CDR3 position lacks the conserved phenylalanine or tryptophan, pointing to a likely read error. The chain uses TRBV29-1 and TRBJ1-6; TRBD1 matches 8 bases. CDR1 is SQVTM, CDR2 ANQGSEA, per germline. Trimming removed 7 bases from V and 7 bases from J; junction bases left unmatched: 6. This CDR3 comprises 13 residues. CDR3 amino acids: CSARTGRNSPLHC. As DNA, the CDR3 is TGCAGCGCGCGGACAGGGCGAAATTCACCCCTCCACTGT.

This clonotype has a handful of counts. This chain connects TRBV6-1 to TRBJ2-1; a weak D match, TRBD2 (5 bases). V lost 0 bases and J lost 9, with 18 bases in between. This CDR3 spans 16 amino acids. CDR1 is MNHNS and CDR2 is SASEGT in the germline V gene. CDR3: CASSEAPYGGHSEQFF. The DNA for the CDR3 is TGTGCCAGCAGTGAAGCCCCCTATGGCGGGCACAGTGAGCAGTTCTTC.

This clonotype has a handful of counts. This chain links TRBV11-2 with TRBJ2-7, with 7 bases fitting TRBD1. Trimming at V came to 5 bases and at J to 1 base, leaving 11 bases not matched to a gene. Germline CDR1 and CDR2: SGHAT and FQNNGV. The CDR3 runs 16 residues. The CDR3 DNA follows: TGTGCCAGCAGCCGATGGGACAGCCGTCCTTCCTACGAGCAGTACTTC. Translation gives CASSRWDSRPSYEQYF.

This chain links TRBV4-3 with TRBJ1-2, with D uncertain. Trimming removed 0 bases from V and 7 bases from J, with 15 bases in between. CDR3 size: 15 residues. Per germline, CDR1 LGHNA and CDR2 YSLEER. The CDR3 spells CASSQDRPGASGYTF. The CDR3 DNA sequence: TGCGCCAGCAGCCAAGATAGGCCGGGAGCCTCTGGCTACACCTTC.

V is TRBV24-1 and J is TRBJ2-3; no reliable D call. V lost 3 bases to trimming and J lost 10 bases, with 10 bases between them. Germline loops: CDR1 KGHDR, CDR2 SFDVKD. CDR3 size: 12 residues. The CDR3 DNA follows: TGTGCCACCAGTGATGGAAGAAAGGCGCAGTATTTT. Protein: CATSDGRKAQYF.

This rearrangement joins TRBV20-1 to TRBJ2-1; 7 bases line up with TRBD2. The CDR3 covers 13 residues. Trimming at V came to 4 bases and at J to 6 bases, leaving 6 bases not matched to a gene. CDR1 is DFQATT and CDR2 is SNEGSKA in the germline V gene (reference sequence). The CDR3 sequence is CSATAGIRNEQFF. DNA of the CDR3: TGCAGTGCTACAGCGGGAATTCGCAATGAGCAGTTCTTC.

The chain joins TRBV4-3 to TRBJ2-7; D is uncertain. The CDR3 has 16 residues. V lost 4 bases and J 2 bases, leaving 18 bases between the germline ends. The germline CDR1 and CDR2 sequences are LGHNA and YSLEER. The CDR3 DNA reads as TGCGCCAGCAGCCTAAATGTGGGCCCTACCCCCTACGAGCAGTACTTC. Its protein is CASSLNVGPTPYEQYF.

This chain uses TRBV20-1 with TRBJ2-7, with D possibly being TRBD1 or TRBD2 (7 bases each). The CDR3 loop spans 13 amino acids. Trimming stripped 6 bases from V and 7 bases from J, with 19 bases between. Germline lookup yields CDR1 DFQATT and CDR2 SNEGSKA (reference sequence). This chain's CDR3 is CSAVQGEGREQYF. The CDR3, as DNA: TGCAGTGCCGTGCAGGGGGAGGGGAGGGAGCAGTACTTC.

This chain links TRBV6-5 with TRBJ2-1; TRBD2 matches at 10 bases. The CDR3 runs to 13 residues. V lost 6 bases and J lost 8; bases outside the gene matches: 4. The germline V gene has CDR1 MNHEY and CDR2 SVGAGI. The CDR3 bases are TGTGCCAGCAGAACGGGGACTAGCGATGAGCAGTTCTTC. Its translation is CASRTGTSDEQFF.

This clonotype was seen more than once but under ten times. The chain carries TRBV6-2 or TRBV6-3 and TRBJ1-5; 7 bases align to TRBD1. Germline V CDR1 and CDR2: MNHEY, SVGEGT. The CDR3 totals 17 residues. V was pared by 2 bases and J by 11 bases, with 18 bases of the junction left unmatched. The CDR3 nucleotides are TGTGCCAGCAGTTACGACCGGGACAGCGATTACCGTTCTACCCAGCATTTT. This sequence encodes CASSYDRDSDYRSTQHF.

The chain is built from TRBV20-1 and TRBJ2-7; 8 bases match TRBD1. This CDR3 region has 12 residues. V trimming: 5 bases; J trimming: 3 bases; junction bases outside the gene matches: 3. The V gene's germline CDR1 is DFQATT and CDR2 SNEGSKA (reference sequence). The chain's CDR3 is CSALGQGYEQYF. CDR3 sequence (DNA): TGCAGTGCTCTTGGACAGGGCTACGAGCAGTACTTC.

V is TRBV18 and J is TRBJ1-6; D gene unclear. Germline loops: CDR1 KGHSH, CDR2 LQKENI. V was shortened by 0 bases and J by 10 bases, with 4 bases between the two germline ends. This CDR3 has 12 residues. CDR3 bases: TGTGCCAGCTCACCACCGCAGTCACCCCTCCACTTT. This translates into CASSPPQSPLHF.

Only a few counts were recorded for this clonotype. V gene TRBV5-1 combines with J gene TRBJ1-6, with 11 bases lining up with TRBD1. The V gene end was trimmed by 0 bases and the J gene end by 11 bases; junction bases not matched to a gene: 4. Germline V CDR1 and CDR2: SGHRS, YFSETQ. The CDR3 is made up of 15 amino acids. The CDR3 bases are TGCGCCAGCAGCTTGGCCGGGACAGGGGGAACACCCCTCCACTTT. Translation: CASSLAGTGGTPLHF.